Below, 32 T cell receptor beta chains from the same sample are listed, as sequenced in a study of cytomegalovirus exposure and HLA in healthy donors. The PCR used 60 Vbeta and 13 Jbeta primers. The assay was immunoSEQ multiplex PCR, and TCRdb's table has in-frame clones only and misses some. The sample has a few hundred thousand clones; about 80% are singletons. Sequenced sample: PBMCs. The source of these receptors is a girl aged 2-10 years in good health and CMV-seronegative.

This CDR3 reads CSVEGVGAETQYF. In nucleotides, the CDR3 is TGCAGCGTTGAAGGGGTAGGGGCCGAGACCCAGTACTTC. J is TRBJ2-5 and V is TRBV29-1, with D possibly being TRBD1 (5 bases). The germline V and J ends were trimmed by 1 base and 5 bases, with 11 bases remaining between them. The CDR3 consists of 13 residues. CDR1 and CDR2 (germline): SQVTM, ANQGSEA.

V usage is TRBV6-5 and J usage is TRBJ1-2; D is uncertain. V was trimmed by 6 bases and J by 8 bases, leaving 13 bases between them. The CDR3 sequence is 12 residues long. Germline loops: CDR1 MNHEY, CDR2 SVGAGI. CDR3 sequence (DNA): TGTGCCAGCAGCGGAGAAATCGGGGGCTACACCTTC. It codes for CASSGEIGGYTF.

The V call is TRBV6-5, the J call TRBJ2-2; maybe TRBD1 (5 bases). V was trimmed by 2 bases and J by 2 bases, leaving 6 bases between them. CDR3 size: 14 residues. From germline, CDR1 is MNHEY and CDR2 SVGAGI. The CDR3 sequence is CASSYGANTGELFF. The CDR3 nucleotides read TGTGCCAGCAGTTACGGGGCAAACACCGGGGAGCTGTTTTTT.

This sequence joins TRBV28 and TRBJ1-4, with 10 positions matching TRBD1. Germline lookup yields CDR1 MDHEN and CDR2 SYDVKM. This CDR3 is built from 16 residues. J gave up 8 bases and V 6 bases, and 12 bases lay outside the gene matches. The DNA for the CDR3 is TGTGCCAGCAGCCCGGGACAGGGGACAGGAGAGGAAAAACTGTTTTTT. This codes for CASSPGQGTGEEKLFF.

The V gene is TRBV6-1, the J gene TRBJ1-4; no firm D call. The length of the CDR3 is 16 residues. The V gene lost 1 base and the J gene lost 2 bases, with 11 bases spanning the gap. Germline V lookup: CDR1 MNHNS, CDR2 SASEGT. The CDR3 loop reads CASSEEAGATNEKLFF. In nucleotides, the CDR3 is TGTGCCAGCAGTGAAGAAGCGGGCGCCACTAATGAAAAACTGTTTTTT.

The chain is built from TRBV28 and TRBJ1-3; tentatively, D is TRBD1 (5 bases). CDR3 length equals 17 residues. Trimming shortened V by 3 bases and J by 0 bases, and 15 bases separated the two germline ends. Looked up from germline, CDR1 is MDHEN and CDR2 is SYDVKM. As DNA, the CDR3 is TGTGCCAGCAGTTTGCAGGGTGCAGTTTTCTCTGGAAACACCATATATTTT. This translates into CASSLQGAVFSGNTIYF. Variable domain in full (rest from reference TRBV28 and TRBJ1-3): DVKVTQSSRYLVKRTGEKVFLECVQDMDHENMFWYRQDPGLGLRLIYFSYDVKMKEKGDIPEGYSVSREKKERFSLILESASTNQTSMYLCASSLQGAVFSGNTIYFGEGSWLTVV.

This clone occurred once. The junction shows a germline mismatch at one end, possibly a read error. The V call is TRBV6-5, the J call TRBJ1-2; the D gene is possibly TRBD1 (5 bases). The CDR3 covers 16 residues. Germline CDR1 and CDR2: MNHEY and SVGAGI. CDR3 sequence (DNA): TGTGCCAGCAGCTACTTAACAGGTGACGCTAACTATGGCTACACCTTC. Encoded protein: CASSYLTGDANYGYTF.

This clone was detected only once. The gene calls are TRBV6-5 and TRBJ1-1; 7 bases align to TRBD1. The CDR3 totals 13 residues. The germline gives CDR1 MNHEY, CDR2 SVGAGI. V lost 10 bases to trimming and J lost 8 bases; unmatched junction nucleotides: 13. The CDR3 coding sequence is TGTGCCACAGGGCCGGGACAGACTACGGAAGCTTTCTTT. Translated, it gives CATGPGQTTEAFF.

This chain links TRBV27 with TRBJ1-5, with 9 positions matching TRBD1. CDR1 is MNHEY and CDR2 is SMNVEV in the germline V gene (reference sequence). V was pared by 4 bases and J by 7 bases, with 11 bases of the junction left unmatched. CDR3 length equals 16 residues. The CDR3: CASSSDPTGTGQPQHF. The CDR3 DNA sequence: TGTGCCAGCAGTTCCGACCCGACAGGGACAGGGCAGCCCCAGCATTTT.

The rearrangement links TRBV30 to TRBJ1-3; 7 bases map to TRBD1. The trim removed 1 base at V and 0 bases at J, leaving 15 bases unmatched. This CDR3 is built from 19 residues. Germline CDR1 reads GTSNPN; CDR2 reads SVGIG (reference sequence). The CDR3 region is CAWSAAFGGTALSGNTIYF. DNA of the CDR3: TGTGCCTGGAGTGCGGCCTTTGGGGGGACAGCGCTCTCTGGAAACACCATATATTTT.

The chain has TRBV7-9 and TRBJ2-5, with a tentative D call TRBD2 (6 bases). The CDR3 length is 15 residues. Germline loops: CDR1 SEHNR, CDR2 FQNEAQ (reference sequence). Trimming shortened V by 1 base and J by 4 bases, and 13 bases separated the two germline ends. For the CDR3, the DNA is TGTGCCAGCAGCTTAGTCCGACTAGTGGGAGAGACCCAGTACTTC. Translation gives CASSLVRLVGETQYF.

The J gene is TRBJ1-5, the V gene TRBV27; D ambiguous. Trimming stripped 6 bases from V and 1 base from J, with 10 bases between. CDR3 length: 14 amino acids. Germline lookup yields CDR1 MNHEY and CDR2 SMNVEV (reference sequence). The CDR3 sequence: CASSPSWSNQPQHF. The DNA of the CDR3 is TGTGCCAGCAGCCCGAGCTGGAGCAATCAGCCCCAGCATTTT.

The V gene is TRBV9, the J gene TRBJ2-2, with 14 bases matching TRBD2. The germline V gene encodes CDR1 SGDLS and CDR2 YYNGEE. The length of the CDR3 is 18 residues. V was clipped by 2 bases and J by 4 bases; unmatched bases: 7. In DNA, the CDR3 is TGTGCCAGCAGCGTTAGACTAGCGGGGGGGCCGAGCACCGGGGAGCTGTTTTTT. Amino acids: CASSVRLAGGPSTGELFF.

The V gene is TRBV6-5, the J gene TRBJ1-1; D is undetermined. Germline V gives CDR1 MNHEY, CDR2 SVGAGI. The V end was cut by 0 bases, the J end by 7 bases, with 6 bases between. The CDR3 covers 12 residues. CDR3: CASSYSNNEAFF. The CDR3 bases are TGTGCCAGCAGTTACTCTAATAATGAAGCTTTCTTT.

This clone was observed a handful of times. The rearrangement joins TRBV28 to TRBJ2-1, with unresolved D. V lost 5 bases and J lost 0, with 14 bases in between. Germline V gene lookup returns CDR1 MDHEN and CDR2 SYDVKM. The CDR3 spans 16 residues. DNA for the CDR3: TGTGCCAGCAGTCCCGTAGATTGGAGCTCCTACAATGAGCAGTTCTTC. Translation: CASSPVDWSSYNEQFF.

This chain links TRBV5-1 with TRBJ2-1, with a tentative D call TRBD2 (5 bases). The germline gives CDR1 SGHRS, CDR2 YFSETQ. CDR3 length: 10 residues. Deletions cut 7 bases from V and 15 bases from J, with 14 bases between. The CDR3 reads CASLGSSWFF. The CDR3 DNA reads TGCGCCAGCCTCGGGTCTAGCTGGTTCTTC. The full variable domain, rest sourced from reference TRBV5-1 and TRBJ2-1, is KAGVTQTPRYLIKTRGQQVTLSCSPISGHRSVSWYQQTPGQGLQFLFEYFSETQRNKGNFPGRFSGRQFSNSRSEMNVSTLELGDSALYLCASLGSSWFFGPGTRLTVL.

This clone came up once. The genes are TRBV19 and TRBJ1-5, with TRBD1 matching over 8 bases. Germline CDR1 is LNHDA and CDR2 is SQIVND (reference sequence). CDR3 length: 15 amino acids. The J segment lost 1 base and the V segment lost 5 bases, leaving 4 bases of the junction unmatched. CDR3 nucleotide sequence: TGTGCCAGTAGTTCCTGGGACAGGAGCAATCAGCCCCAGCATTTT. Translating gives CASSSWDRSNQPQHF.

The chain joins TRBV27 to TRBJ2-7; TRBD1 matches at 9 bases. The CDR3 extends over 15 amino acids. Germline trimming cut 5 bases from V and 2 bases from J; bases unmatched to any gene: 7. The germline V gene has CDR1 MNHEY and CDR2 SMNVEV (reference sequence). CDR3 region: CASSPLDRGPYEQYF. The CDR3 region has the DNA TGTGCCAGCAGTCCCCTGGACAGGGGACCCTACGAGCAGTACTTC.

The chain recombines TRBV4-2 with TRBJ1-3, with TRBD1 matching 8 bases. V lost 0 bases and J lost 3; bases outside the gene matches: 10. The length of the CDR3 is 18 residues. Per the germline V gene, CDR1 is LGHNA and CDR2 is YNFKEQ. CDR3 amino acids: CASSQESKTGGFGNTIYF. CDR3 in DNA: TGTGCCAGCAGCCAAGAATCTAAAACAGGGGGGTTTGGAAACACCATATATTTT.

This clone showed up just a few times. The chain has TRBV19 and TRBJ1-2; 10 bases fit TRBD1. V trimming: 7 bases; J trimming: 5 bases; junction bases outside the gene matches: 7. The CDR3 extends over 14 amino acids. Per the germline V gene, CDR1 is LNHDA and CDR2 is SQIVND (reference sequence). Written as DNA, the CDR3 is TGTGCCAGTAAAGAGGGACAGGGGATATATGGCTACACCTTC. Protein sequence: CASKEGQGIYGYTF.

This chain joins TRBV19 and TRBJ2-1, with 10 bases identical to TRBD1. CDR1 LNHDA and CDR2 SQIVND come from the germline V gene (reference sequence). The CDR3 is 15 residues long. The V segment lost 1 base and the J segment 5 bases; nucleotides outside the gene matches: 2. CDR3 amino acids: CASSIVGTGDNEQFF. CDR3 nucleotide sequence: TGTGCCAGTAGTATAGTAGGGACAGGGGACAATGAGCAGTTCTTC.

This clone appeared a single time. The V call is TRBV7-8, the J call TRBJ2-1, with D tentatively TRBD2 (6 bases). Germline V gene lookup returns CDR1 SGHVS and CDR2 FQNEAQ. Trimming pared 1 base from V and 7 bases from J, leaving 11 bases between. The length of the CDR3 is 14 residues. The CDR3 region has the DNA TGTGCCAGCAGCTTAGAAGGGACTCTGAATGAGCAGTTCTTC. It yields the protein CASSLEGTLNEQFF. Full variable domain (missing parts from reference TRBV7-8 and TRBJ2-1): GAGVSQSPRYKVAKRGQDVALRCDPISGHVSLFWYQQALGQGPEFLTYFQNEAQLDKSGLPSDRFFAERPEGSVSTLKIQRTQQEDSAVYLCASSLEGTLNEQFFGPGTRLTVL.

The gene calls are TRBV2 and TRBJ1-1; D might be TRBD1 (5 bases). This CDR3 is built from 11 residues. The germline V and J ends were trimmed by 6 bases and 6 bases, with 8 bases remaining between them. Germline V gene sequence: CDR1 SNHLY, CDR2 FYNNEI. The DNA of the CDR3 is TGTGCCAGCAGCAGGGAAGCTGAAGCTTTCTTT. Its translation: CASSREAEAFF.

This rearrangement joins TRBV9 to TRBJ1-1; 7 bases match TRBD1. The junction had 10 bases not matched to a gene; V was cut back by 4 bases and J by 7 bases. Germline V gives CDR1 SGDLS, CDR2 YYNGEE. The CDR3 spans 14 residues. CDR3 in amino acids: CASSYDRESSEAFF. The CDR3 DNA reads TGTGCCAGCAGCTACGACAGGGAAAGCAGTGAAGCTTTCTTT.

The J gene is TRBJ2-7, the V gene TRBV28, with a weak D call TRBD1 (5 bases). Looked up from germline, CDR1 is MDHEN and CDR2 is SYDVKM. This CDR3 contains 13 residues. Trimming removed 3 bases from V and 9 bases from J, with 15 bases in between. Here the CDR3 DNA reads TGTGCCAGCAGTTTCTCCGACAGTTCCGGGCAGTACTTC. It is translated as CASSFSDSSGQYF.

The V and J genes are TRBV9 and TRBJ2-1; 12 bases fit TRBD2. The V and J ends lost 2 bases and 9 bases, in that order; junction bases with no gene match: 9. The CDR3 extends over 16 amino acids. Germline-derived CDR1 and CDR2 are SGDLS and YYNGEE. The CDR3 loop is CASSVGASGGAGEQFF. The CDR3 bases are TGTGCCAGCAGCGTCGGTGCTAGCGGGGGGGCAGGTGAGCAGTTCTTC.

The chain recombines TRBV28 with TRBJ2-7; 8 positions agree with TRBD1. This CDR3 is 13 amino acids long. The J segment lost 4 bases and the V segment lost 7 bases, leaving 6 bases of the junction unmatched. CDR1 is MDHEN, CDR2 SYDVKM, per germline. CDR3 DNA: TGTGCCAGCATCACAGGGGGTTCTTACGAGCAGTACTTC. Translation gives CASITGGSYEQYF.

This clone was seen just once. As DNA, the CDR3 is TGTGCCAGCAGCAAAGAAGGCGGACAGGGGCCTGGCTACACCTTC. Residues: CASSKEGGQGPGYTF. The rearrangement links TRBV21-1 to TRBJ1-2; the table's D gene call, TRBD1, was not cross checked with the DNA. TRBV21-1 is described as a pseudogene. The CDR3 runs to 15 residues.

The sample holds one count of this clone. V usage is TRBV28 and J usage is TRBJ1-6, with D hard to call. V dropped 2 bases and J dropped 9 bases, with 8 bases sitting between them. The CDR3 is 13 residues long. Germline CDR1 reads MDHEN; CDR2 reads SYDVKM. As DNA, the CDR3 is TGTGCCAGCAGTTTACGGGTTACTTCACCCCTCCACTTT. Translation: CASSLRVTSPLHF.

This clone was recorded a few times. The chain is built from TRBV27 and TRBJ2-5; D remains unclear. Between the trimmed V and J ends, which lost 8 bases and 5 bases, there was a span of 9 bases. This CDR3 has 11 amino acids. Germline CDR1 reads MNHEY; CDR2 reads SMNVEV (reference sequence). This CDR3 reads CASGPTETQYF. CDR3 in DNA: TGTGCCAGCGGTCCTACTGAGACCCAGTACTTC.

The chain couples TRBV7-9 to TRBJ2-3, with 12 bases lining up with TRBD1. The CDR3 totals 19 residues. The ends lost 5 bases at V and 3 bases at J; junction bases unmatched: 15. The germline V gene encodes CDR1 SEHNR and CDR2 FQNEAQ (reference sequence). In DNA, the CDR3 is TGTGCCAGCAGCCGCTCCGGGGACAGGGGGCTAGGAGTTACAGATACGCAGTATTTT. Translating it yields CASSRSGDRGLGVTDTQYF.

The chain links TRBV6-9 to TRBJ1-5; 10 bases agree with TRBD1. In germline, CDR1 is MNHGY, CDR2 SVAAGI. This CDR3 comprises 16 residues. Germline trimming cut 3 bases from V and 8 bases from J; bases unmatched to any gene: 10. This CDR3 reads CASSYLGTGDVKPQHF. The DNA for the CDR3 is TGTGCCAGCAGTTACCTCGGGACAGGGGACGTAAAGCCCCAGCATTTT.